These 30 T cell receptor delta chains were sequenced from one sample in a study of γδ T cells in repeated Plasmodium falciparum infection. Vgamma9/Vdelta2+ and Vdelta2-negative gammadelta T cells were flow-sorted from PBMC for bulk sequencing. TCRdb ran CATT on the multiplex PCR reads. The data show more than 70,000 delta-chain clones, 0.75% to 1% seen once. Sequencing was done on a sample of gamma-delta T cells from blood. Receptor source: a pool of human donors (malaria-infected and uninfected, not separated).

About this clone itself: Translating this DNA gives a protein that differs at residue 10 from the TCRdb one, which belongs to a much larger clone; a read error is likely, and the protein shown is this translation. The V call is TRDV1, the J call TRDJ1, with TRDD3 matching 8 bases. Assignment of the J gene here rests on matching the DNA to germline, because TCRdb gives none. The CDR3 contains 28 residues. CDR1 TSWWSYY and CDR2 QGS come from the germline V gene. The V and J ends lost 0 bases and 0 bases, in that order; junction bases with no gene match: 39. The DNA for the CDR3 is TGTGCTCTTGGGGAACTTGCGTCAGCTCCCTGGACTGCTTCCGCTGTACTGGGGGTAAACCCGTACACCGATAAACTCATCTTT. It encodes CALGELASAPWTASAVLGVNPYTDKLIF.

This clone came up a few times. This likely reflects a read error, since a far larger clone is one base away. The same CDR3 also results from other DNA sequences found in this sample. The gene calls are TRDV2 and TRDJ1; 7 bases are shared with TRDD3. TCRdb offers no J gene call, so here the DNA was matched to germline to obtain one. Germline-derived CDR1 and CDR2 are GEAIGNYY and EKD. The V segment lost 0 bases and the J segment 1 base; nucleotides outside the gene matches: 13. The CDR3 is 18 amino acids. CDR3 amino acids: CACDTVVPGGSITDKLIF. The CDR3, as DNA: TGTGCCTGTGACACCGTTGTACCGGGGGGATCCATCACCGATAAACTCATCTTT.

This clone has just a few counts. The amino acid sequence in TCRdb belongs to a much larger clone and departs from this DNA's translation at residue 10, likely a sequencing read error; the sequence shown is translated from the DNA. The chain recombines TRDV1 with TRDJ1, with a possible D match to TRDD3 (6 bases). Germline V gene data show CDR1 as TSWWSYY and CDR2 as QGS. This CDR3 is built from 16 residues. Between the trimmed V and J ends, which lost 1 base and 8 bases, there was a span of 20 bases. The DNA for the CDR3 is TGTGCTCTTGGGGAACATTCATACTGGGAATTACGGAAACTCATCTTT. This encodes CALGEHSYWELRKLIF.

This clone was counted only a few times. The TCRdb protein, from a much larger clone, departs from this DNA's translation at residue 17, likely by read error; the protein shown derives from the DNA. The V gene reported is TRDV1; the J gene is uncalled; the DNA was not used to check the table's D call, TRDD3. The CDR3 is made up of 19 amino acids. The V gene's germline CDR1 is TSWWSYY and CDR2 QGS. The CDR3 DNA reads TGTGCTCTTGGGGGATTCGATAACTACGTACTGGGGGATATCGATAAACACATCTTT. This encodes CALGGFDNYVLGDIDKHIF.

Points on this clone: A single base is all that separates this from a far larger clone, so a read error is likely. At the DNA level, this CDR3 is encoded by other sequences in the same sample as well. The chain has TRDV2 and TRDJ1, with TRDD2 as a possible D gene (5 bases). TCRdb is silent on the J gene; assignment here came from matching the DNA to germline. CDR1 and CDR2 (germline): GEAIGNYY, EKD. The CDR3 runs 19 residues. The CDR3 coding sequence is TGTGCCTGCGACACCGTCGCCGCGACCCCTAACACCTCCTACGATAAACTCATCTTT. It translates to CACDTVAATPNTSYDKLIF.

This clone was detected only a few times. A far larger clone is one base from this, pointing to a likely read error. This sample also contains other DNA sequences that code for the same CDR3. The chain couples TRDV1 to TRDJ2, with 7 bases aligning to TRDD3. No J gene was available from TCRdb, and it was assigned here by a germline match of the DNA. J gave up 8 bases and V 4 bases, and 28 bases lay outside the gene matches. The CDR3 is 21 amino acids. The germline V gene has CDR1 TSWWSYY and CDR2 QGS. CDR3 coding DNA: TGTGCTCTTGGGGCTCTCACTCGGGTTTTCCCTCTGGGGGCTCCGACGGCACAACTCTTCTTT. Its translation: CALGALTRVFPLGAPTAQLFF.

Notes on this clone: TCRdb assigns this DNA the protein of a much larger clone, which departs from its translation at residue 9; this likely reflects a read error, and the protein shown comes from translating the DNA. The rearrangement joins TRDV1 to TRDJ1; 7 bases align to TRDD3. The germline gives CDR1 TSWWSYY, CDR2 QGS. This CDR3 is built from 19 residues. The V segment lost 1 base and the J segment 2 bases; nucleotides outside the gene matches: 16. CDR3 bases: TGTGCTCTTGGGGAACGGGCCTACCGGGGGGATGGAGGAACCGATAAACTCATCTTT. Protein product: CALGERAYRGDGGTDKLIF.

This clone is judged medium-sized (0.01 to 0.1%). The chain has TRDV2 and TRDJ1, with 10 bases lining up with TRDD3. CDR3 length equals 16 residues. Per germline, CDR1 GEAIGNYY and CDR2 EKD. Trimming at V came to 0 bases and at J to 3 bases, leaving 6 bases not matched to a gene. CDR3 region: CACDTVEGDTPDKLIF. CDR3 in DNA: TGTGCCTGTGACACCGTAGAGGGGGATACGCCCGATAAACTCATCTTT.

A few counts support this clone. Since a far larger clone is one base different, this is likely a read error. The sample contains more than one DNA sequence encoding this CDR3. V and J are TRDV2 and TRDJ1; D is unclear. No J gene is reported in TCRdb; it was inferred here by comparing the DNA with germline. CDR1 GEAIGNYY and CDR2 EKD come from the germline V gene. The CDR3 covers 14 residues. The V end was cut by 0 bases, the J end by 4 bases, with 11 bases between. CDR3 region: CACDTVTGNDKLIF. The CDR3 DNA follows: TGTGCCTGTGACACCGTAACGGGAAACGATAAACTCATCTTT.

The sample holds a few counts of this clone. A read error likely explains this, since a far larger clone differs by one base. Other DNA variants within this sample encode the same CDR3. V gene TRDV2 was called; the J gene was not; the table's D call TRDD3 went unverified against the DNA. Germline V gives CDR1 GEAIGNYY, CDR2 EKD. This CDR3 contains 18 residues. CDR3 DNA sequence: TGTGCCTGTGACACCGTTTCCCGACTGGGGGGGGGCACCGATAAACTAATCTTT. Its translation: CACDTVSRLGGGTDKLIF.

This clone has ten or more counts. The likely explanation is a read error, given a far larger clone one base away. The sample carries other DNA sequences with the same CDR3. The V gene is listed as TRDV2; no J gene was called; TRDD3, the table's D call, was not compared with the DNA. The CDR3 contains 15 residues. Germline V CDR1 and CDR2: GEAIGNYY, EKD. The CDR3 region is CACDTGMGDTDKLIF. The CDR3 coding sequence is TGTGCCTGTGACACCGGGATGGGGGATACCGATAAGCTCATCTTT.

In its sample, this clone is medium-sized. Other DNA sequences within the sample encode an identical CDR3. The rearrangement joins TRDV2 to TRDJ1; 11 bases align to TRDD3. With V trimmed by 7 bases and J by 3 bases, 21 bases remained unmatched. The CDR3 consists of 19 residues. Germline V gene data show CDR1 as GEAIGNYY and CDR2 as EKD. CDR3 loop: CACDEVMILGDKGADKLIF. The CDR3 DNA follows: TGTGCCTGCGACGAGGTGATGATACTGGGGGATAAGGGTGCCGATAAACTCATCTTT.

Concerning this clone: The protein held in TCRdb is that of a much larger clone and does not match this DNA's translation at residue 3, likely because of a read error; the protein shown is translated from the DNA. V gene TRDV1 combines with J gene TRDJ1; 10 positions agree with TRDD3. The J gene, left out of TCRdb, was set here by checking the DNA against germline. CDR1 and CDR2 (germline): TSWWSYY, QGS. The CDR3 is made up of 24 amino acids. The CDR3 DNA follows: TGTGCTCCTGGGGAACTAGAACTGTTCCCTACGATTGACGGGGGGATACGATACACCGATAAACTCATCTTT. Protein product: CAPGELELFPTIDGGIRYTDKLIF.

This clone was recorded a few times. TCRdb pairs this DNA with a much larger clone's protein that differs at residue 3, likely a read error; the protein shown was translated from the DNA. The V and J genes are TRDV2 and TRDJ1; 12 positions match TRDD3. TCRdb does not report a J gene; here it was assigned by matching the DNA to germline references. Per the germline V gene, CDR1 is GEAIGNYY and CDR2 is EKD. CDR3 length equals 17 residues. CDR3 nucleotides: TGTGCCTATGACACCTCCGATCCTGGGGGATACGCCGATAAACTCATCTTT. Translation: CAYDTSDPGGYADKLIF.

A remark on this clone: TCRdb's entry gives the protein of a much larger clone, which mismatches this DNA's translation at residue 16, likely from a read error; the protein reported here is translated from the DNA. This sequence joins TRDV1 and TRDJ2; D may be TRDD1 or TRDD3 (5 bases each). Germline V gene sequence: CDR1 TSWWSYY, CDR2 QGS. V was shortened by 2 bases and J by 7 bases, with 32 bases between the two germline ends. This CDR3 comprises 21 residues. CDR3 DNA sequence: TGTGCTCTTGGGGAAGAGTCGTACCATGAAATGGGCAAAGGGGAGATAGCACAACTCTTCTTT. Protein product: CALGEESYHEMGKGEIAQLFF.

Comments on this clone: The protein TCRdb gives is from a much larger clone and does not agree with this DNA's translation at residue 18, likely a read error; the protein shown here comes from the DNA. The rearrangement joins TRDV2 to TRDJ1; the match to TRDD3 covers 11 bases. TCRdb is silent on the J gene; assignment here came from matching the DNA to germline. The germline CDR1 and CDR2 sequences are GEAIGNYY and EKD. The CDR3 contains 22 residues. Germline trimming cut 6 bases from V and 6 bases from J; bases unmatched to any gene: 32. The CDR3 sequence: CACWHPTSSRSTGGYFTNKLIF. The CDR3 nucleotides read TGTGCCTGTTGGCATCCTACGTCTTCTAGGTCTACTGGGGGATATTTTACCAATAAACTCATCTTT.

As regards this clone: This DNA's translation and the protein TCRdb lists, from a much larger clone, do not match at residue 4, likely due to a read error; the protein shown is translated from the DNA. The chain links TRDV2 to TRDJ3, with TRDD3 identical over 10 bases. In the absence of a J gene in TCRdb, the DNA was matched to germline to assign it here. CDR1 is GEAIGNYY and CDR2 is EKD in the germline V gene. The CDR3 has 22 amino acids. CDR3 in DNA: TGTGCCTGTAACACCGGACAGTACTGGGGGATGTTCGCTTCCTGGGACACCCGACAGATGTTTTTC. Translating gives CACNTGQYWGMFASWDTRQMFF.

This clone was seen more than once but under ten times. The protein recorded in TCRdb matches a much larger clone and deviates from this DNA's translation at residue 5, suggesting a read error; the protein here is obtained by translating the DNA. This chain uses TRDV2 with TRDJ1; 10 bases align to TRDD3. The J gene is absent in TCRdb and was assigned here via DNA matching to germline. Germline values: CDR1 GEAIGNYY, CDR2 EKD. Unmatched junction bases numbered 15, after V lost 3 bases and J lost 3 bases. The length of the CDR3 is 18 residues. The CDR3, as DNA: TGTGCCTGTGACGCCGTCGGCGGGGGATACGGTGTTTCCGATAAACTCATCTTT. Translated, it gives CACDAVGGGYGVSDKLIF.

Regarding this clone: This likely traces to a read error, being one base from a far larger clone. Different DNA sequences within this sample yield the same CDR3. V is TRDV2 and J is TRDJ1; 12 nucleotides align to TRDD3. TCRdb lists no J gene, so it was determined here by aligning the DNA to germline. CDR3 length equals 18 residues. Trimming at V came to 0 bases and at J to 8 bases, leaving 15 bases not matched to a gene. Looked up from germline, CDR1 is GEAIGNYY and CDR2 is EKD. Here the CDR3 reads CACDTVGLGDTGRGKLIF. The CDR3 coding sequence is TGTGCCTGTGACACCGTCGGACTGGGGGATACTGGGCGGGGAAAACTCATCTTT.

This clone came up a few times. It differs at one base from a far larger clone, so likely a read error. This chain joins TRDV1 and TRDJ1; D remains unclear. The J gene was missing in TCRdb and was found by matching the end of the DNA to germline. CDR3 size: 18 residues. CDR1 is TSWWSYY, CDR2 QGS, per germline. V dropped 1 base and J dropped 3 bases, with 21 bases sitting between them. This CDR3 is CALGERTQPPAGSDKLIF. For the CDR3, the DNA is TGTGCTCTTGGGGAACGAACCCAACCACCGGCCGGATCCGATAAACTCATCTTT.

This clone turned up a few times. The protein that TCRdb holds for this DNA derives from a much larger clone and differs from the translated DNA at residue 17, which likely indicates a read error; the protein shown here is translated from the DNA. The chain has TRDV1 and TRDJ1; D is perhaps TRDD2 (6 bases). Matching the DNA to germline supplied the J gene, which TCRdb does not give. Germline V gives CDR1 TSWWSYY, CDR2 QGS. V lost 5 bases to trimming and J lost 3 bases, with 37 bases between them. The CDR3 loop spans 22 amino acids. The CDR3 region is CALGPQKPFPGFNSFRADKLIF. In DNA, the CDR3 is TGTGCTCTTGGGCCCCAGAAACCCTTCCCCGGCTTTAACTCCTTTCGCGCCGATAAACTCATCTTT.

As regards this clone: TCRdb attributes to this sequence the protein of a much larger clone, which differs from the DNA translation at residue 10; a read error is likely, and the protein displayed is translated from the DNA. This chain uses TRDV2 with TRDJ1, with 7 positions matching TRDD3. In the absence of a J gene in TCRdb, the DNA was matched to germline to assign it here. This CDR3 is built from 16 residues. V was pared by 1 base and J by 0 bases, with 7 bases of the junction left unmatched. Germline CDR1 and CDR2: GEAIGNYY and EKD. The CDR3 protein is CACDTRWGTHTDKLIF. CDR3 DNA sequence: TGTGCCTGTGACACGCGGTGGGGGACCCACACCGATAAACTCATCTTT.

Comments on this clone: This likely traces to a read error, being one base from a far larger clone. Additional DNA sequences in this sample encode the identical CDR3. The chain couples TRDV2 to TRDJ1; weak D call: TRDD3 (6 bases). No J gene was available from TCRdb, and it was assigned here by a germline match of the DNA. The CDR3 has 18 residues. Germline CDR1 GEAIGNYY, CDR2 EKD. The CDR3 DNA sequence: TGTGCCTGTGACACCGTGGGGGGGACTTCGGGGAACACCGACAAACTCATCTTT. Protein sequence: CACDTVGGTSGNTDKLIF.

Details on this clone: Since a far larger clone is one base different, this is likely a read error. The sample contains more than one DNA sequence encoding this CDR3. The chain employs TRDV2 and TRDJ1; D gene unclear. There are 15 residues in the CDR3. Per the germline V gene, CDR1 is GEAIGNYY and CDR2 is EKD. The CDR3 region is CACDTGGRHTDKLIF. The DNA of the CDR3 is TGTGCCTGCGACACGGGAGGCCGGCACACCGATAAACTCATCTTT.

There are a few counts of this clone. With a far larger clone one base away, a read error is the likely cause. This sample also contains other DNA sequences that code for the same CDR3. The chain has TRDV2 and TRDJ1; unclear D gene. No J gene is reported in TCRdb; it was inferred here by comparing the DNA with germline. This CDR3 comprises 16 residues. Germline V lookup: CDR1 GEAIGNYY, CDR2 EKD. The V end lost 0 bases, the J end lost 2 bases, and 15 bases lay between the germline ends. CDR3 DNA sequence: TGTGCCTGTGACACCGTCACTCCGGGTTATACCGATAAACTCATCTTT. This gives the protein CACDTVTPGYTDKLIF.

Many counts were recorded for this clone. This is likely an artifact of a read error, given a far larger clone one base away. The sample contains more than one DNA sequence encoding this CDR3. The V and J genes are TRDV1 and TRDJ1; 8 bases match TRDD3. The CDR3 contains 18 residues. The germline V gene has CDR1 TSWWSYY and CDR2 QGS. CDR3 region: CALGTLPGGGGWRDKLIF. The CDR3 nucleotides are TGTGCTCTTGGGACACTTCCGGGAGGTGGGGGATGGAGGGATAAGCTCATCTTT.

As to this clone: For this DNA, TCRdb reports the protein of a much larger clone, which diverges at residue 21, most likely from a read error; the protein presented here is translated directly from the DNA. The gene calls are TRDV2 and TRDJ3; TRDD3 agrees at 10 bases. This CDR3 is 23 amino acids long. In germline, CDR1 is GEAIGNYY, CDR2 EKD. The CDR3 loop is CACDTGKRTGGSESSWDTRQTFF. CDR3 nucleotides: TGTGCCTGTGACACGGGAAAGAGAACTGGGGGATCCGAAAGCTCCTGGGACACCCGACAGACGTTTTTC.

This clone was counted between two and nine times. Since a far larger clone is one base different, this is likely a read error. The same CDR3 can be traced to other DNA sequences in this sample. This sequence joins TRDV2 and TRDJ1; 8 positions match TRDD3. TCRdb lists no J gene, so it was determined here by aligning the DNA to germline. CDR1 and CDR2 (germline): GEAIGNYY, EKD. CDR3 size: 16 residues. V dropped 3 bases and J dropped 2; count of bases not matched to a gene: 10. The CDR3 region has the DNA TGTGCCTGTGACCGTACTGGGGGTTTGTATACCGATAAACTCATCTTT. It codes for CACDRTGGLYTDKLIF.

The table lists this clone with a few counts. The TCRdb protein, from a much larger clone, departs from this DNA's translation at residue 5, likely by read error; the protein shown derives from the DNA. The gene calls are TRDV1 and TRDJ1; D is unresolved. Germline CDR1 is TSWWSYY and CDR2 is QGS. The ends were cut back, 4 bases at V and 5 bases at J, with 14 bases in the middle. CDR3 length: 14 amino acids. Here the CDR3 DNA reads TGTGCTCTTGGGGCCCCACTCCATTTTGATAAACTCATCTTT. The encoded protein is CALGAPLHFDKLIF.

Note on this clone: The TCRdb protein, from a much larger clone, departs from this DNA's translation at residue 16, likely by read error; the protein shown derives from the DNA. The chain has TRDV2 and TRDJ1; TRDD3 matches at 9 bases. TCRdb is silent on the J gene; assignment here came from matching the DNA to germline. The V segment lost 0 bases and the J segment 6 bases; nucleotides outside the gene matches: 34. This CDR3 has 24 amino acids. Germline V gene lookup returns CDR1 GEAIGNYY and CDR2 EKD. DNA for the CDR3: TGTGCCTGTGACACCCTGGCCCCCTCTCCTACGGCTGGGGGATCGTGCACCGATGGTCATAAACTCATCTTT. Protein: CACDTLAPSPTAGGSCTDGHKLIF.